This TCR beta chain appears in the sequencing data of a study of cytomegalovirus exposure and HLA in healthy donors. The germline V gene has CDR1 LGHNT and CDR2 FRNRAP. V dropped 6 bases and J dropped 6; count of bases not matched to a gene: 5. The CDR3 consists of 13 residues. A multiplex PCR was run with 60 Vbeta primers and 13 Jbeta primers. TCRdb's copy holds only in-frame clones and misses some; the assay was immunoSEQ multiplex PCR. The sample has 140,000 to 150,000 clones, about three quarters seen once. In nominal health when sampled, donors likely had unrecorded immune exposures nonetheless. Sequencing was performed on PBMCs. This clonotype was sampled from a man aged 35-49 years in good health and CMV-seropositive. V is TRBV12-5 and J is TRBJ2-7, with 10 bases identical to TRBD1. This chain's CDR3 is CASGDRGRAEQYF. CDR3 in DNA: TGTGCTAGTGGGGACAGGGGGAGAGCCGAGCAGTACTTC.